These T cell receptor beta chains were read from a single sample in a study of blood T cell repertoires in COVID-19. TCRdb's table, derived via immunoSEQ multiplex PCR, lists solely in-frame clones and lacks some. The sample has about 280,000 clones, approximately 78% seen once. The sample consisted of PBMCs or T cells enriched from blood (not recorded which). The receptor set was obtained from a man between 40 and 49 years old who had been exposed to COVID-19. Both conserved end residues are part of each CDR3. D genes are given only for firm matches. Clone sizes are given selectively: once, few, many, or a class where the clone is expanded.

size: NA
V: TRBV5-4
J: TRBJ1-3
D: NA
DNA: TGTGCCAGCAGCTTGTATCGCTCTGGAAACACCATATATTTT
CDR3: CASSLYRSGNTIYF

size: NA
V: TRBV5-1
J: TRBJ1-3
D: NA
DNA: TGCGCCAGCAGCTTTGGAGAGGCTGGAAACACCATATATTTT
CDR3: CASSFGEAGNTIYF

size: NA
V: TRBV5-5
J: TRBJ2-3
D: TRBD2
DNA: TGTGCCAGCAGCTTGGAAGAGACTAGCATAAGTACGCAGTATTTT
CDR3: CASSLEETSISTQYF

size: NA
V: TRBV7-9
J: TRBJ2-7
D: NA
DNA: TGTGCCAGCAGCTCCCAGTTGCAGGGCGAGCAGTACTTC
CDR3: CASSSQLQGEQYF

size: once
V: TRBV6-1
J: TRBJ2-1
D: NA
DNA: TGTGCCAGCAGTGAGTCGGTCGGGTTGGTGCAGTTCTTC
CDR3: CASSESVGLVQFF

size: NA
V: TRBV6-5
J: TRBJ2-6
D: NA
DNA: TGTGCCAGCGCCACTAGGGGGACTGGGGCCAACGTCCTGACTTTC
CDR3: CASATRGTGANVLTF

size: once
V: TRBV7-8
J: TRBJ2-2
D: NA
DNA: TGTGCCAGCAGCTTAGGTTATTTGTGGCCGAACACCGGGGAGCTGTTTTTT
CDR3: CASSLGYLWPNTGELFF

size: NA
V: TRBV9
J: TRBJ2-5
D: TRBD2
DNA: TGTGCCAGCAGCGTAGGGCCCGGGACTAGCGGAAACCAAGAGACCCAGTACTTC
CDR3: CASSVGPGTSGNQETQYF

size: NA
V: TRBV3-1/TRBV3-2
J: TRBJ2-1
D: NA
DNA: TGTGCCAGCAGCCCTCCAGGGCTCTATGAGCAGTTCTTC
CDR3: CASSPPGLYEQFF

size: NA
V: TRBV10-3
J: TRBJ1-6
D: NA
DNA: TGTGCCACCCAACGATCCTCGGACAGCTCACCCCTCCACTTT
CDR3: CATQRSSDSSPLHF

size: NA
V: TRBV5-1
J: TRBJ2-7
D: NA
DNA: TGCGCCAGCAGCCCCACAGGTCTAAACGAGCAGTACTTC
CDR3: CASSPTGLNEQYF

size: once
V: TRBV5-1
J: TRBJ2-1
D: TRBD1
DNA: TGCGCCAGCAGCCCCGGGACAGCTAATGAGCAGTTCTTC
CDR3: CASSPGTANEQFF

size: NA
V: TRBV5-1
J: TRBJ2-5
D: TRBD2
DNA: TGCGCCAGCAGCTGGCGGGAGGCCCAAGAGACCCAGTACTTC
CDR3: CASSWREAQETQYF

size: NA
V: TRBV29-1
J: TRBJ2-5
D: TRBD1
DNA: TGCAGCGTTGAATCTGACAGGGATGGGACCCAGTACTTC
CDR3: CSVESDRDGTQYF

size: NA
V: TRBV7-3
J: TRBJ2-1
D: TRBD2
DNA: TGTGCCAGCAGCTTACGTGCACAGCGGGGGCTAGCGGCTAACAATGAGCAGTTCTTC
CDR3: CASSLRAQRGLAANNEQFF

size: few
V: TRBV5-4
J: TRBJ2-2
D: TRBD1
DNA: TGTGCCAGCAGCATACAGGGGCAGGGCGGGGAGCTGTTTTTT
CDR3: CASSIQGQGGELFF

size: NA
V: TRBV12-3/TRBV12-4
J: TRBJ1-3
D: NA
DNA: TGTGCCAGCAGTTTAACAGGGAGGGACACCATATATTTT
CDR3: CASSLTGRDTIYF

size: NA
V: TRBV19
J: TRBJ2-7
D: NA
DNA: TGTGCCAGTAGTATTAATAGGGGCGCCGGCTACGAGCAGTACTTC
CDR3: CASSINRGAGYEQYF

size: NA
V: TRBV6-5
J: TRBJ2-2
D: TRBD2
DNA: TGTGCCAGCAATAACGAGGGAGGGTTCACCGGGGAGCTGTTTTTT
CDR3: CASNNEGGFTGELFF